This T cell receptor beta chain was captured by sequencing in a study of blood T cell repertoires in COVID-19 (dated by TCRdb to 2019 to 2021). The study in broad terms: The collaborator samples originated in the United States, Italy and Spain and spanned the acute and convalescent phases of COVID-19. The prospective study material was composed of cDNA or gDNA derived from T cells, B-cell-depleted T cells, or PBMCs. Deeply sampled blood TCRbeta repertoires from subjects exposed to, actively infected with, or recovered from COVID-19 were included in the dataset. The repertoires were released in a freely available public database meant as a resource for research on the immune response to SARS-CoV-2. The samples were drawn from two sources: the first 160 participants of the ongoing ImmuneRACE study, and 950 to 1,500 subjects contributed by 6 global collaborators. A de-identified subject ID, COVID-19 status, age in years and sex were almost always included in the sample metadata. HLA class I and class II types, where available, came from metadata supplied by the sample provider rather than from assay-based typing. The paper as a whole reports these results and caveats: The amount of clinical and demographic metadata varied by source and participant and was provided uncurated.

Trimmed from V: 6 bases; trimmed from J: 9 bases; junction bases lacking a gene match: 6. The CDR3 has 12 amino acids, counting the end cysteine and phenylalanine. Only the CDR3 region is kept as DNA, spanning 36 bases read in frame from base 1. From the germline V gene, CDR1 is MDHEN and CDR2 is SYDVKM. The immunoSEQ Assay, a bias-controlled multiplex PCR, was used to amplify TCRbeta CDR3 regions from genomic DNA. As for the original processing: The number of nucleated cells in each sample was estimated by amplification of reference gene primers within the assay. Sequence reads were collapsed and filtered to measure the absolute abundance of every unique TCRbeta CDR3 rearrangement. For each sample, productive Simpson clonality was calculated as the square root of Simpson's diversity index over productive rearrangements. TCRdb stores this immuneACCESS table with in-frame sequences only. Part of the clones is absent; in the studies checked, under half of the shortfall reflects unresolved V genes, and no reason is known for the rest. V and J calls and clone size are those listed in that table; D and trimming were worked out from the DNA. The sample contains a few hundred thousand clones, almost 90% of them found a single time. Around 0.98% of the sample belongs to the ten largest clones.

In Seattle, one collaborating source enrolled patients while the infection was active and tracked those patients longitudinally over the course of disease. Each collaborating institution followed its own protocols to collect whole blood in K2EDTA tubes. Collaborator samples were shipped for TCRbeta analysis as frozen whole blood, isolated PBMCs, or DNA extracted from either sample type. As for this clone: The target of this receptor is not known. The sample holds no much larger clone one base away, and base qualities are not on file. The sample holds other DNA sequences that translate to the same CDR3.

The sequenced sample consisted of peripheral blood. The receptor's source is a middle-aged woman with COVID-19, enrolled during active disease. Here the chain combines TRBV28 and TRBJ1-1; TRBD1 lines up with 8 middle nucleotides. CDR3 sequence: CASSRDRSKAFF. The bases read TGTGCCAGCAGCCGGGACAGGAGTAAAGCTTTCTTT.